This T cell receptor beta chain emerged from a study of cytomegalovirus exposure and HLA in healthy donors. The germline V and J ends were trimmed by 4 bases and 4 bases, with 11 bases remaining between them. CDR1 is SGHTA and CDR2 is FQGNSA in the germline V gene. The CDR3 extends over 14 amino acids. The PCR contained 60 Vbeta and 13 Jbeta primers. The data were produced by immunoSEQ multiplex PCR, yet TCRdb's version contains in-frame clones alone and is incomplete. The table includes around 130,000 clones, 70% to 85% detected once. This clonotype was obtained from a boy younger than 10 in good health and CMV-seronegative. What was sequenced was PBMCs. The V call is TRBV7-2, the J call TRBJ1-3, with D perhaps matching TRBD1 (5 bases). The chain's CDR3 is CASSSRTLGNTIYF. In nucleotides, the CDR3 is TGTGCCAGCAGCTCCCGGACACTCGGAAACACCATATATTTT.